This paragraph covers one T cell receptor beta chain sequence. This clone was seen more than once but under ten times. Its antigen has not been determined. The record has no base qualities; no much larger clone is one base away. The CDR3 measures 11 amino acids from cysteine to phenylalanine. Kept here is only the CDR3 DNA, which spans 33 bases and is read in frame from base 1. A distance of 8 bases separates the germline ends of V and J, which lose 6 bases and 2 bases respectively. CDR1 DFQATT and CDR2 SNEGSKA are derived from the germline V gene (reference sequence). What the time point label conveys for this sample: baseline before first vaccination. The treatment or condition label here, explained by the study, means: meningococcal conjugate vaccine given as trial control. Samples from vaccinated people were obtained from the UK trials COV001 and COV002, which included a single-blind randomized controlled phase 2/3 trial of AZD1222 (ChAdOx1 nCoV-19) in healthy adults. For TCRbeta chain sequencing, PBMC samples from trial participants were taken at day 0 and at day 28 after the second dose.

These data are taken from a study of T cell responses to AZD1222 COVID-19 vaccine (dated by TCRdb to about 2021). Background for the entire study: A total of 240 or so trial participants underwent TCR sequencing, of whom about 210 had received two doses of AZD1222 and approximately 25 had received two doses of the MenACWY control vaccine. Trial participants were enrolled by age into subgroups of 18-55, 56-69 and 70-plus years, and roughly 160, 29 and 62 TCR-sequenced participants, respectively, were included in these subgroups.

The CDR3 regions of human TCRbeta chains were analyzed by immunosequencing. The original methods were these. TCRs in the repertoires were compared against a reference library of SARS-CoV-2-specific TCRs that had been generated with the MIRA antigen-specificity platform. Breadth was defined as the fraction of unique TCRs that were SARS-CoV-2-associated, and depth was defined as the fraction of total T cells that were SARS-CoV-2-associated. Using the MIRA data, every spike-specific TCR was mapped to the spike region that the TCR reacted to and assigned to either a CD4 or a CD8 class. Log10-transformed breadth and depth values were compared by one-way ANOVA with Sidak's multiple comparisons tests. TCRdb stores this immuneACCESS table with in-frame sequences only. Part of the clones is absent; in the studies checked, under half of the shortfall reflects unresolved V genes, and no reason is known for the rest. Clone size and the V and J calls come from that table; the DNA yielded D and trimming. Recorded for this sample are roughly 130,000 clones; roughly 88% of them occurred a single time. Together, the top ten hold 15% to 20% of the sample.

The full study reports these points: Conclusions about previously exposed vaccinees were limited because only six AZD1222 recipients were SARS-CoV-2 seropositive at baseline. The 56-69-year group was small, and its depth increase did not reach significance, likely because of low power. Because no samples from the day 14 peak response were available, repertoires could be characterized only after the peak T cell response. Participants were mostly white British, with more females than males. The authors suggested clonal diversity may have been underestimated. Epitopes outside the regions mutated in the B.1.351 and B.1.1.7 variants were reportedly recognized by nearly half of the unique spike-specific TCRs. CD4 TCRs associated with the vaccine covered the entire spike protein, and the dominant responses were in regions 160-218 and 743-854. A significant rise in spike-specific TCR breadth and depth was observed after two AZD1222 doses relative to day 0 and relative to MenACWY recipients.

The sample here was peripheral blood, taken on day 0 of MenACWY control vaccination. This TCR was sampled from an adult in good health. The chain links TRBV20-1 with TRBJ2-7; there is no confident call for the D gene. The CDR3 protein is CSATDPYEQYF. The DNA sequence is given as TGCAGTGCGACGGACCCCTACGAGCAGTACTTC.